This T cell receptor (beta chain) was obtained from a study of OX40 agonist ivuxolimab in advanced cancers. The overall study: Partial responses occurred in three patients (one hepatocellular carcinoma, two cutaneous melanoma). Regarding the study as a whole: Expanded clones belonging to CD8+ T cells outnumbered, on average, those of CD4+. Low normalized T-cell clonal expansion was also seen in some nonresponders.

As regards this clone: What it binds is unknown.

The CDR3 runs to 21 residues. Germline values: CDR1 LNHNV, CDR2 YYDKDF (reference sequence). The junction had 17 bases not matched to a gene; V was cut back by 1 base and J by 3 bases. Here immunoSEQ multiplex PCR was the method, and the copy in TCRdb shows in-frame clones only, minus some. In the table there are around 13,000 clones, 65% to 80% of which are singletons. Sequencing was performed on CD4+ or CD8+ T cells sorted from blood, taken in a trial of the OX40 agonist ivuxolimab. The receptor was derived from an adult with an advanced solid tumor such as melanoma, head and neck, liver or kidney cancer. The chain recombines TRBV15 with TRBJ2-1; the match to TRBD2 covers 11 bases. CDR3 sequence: CATSRAGGGLAELGFYNEQFF. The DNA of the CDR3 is TGTGCCACCAGCAGAGCCGGAGGGGGACTAGCGGAGTTGGGCTTCTACAATGAGCAGTTCTTC. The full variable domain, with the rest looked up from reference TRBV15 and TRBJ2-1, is DAMVIQNPRYQVTQFGKPVTLSCSQTLNHNVMYWYQQKSSQAPKLLFHYYDKDFNNEADTPDNFQSRRPNTSFCFLDIRSPGLGDTAMYLCATSRAGGGLAELGFYNEQFFGPGTRLTVL.